This T cell receptor (beta chain) was identified in a study of fetal regulatory T cell absence and autoimmunity (dated by TCRdb to about 2017). With respect to the entire study: Exocrine pancreas autoimmunity was observed in the IPEX patients in the absence of clinical diabetes.

The DNeasy Blood and Tissue Kit was used to extract roughly 1.9-3.1 ug of genomic DNA from either umbilical cord blood or frozen pancreas. With regard to this clone: This receptor's antigen is unknown. A read error may produce the germline difference seen at one junction end. This same CDR3 is encoded by further DNA sequences in the sample.

On the immunoSEQ human TCRbeta survey platform, TCRbeta CDR3 regions were amplified and barcoded with a two-step multiplex PCR. Libraries were sequenced on Illumina instruments, with IgH sequenced in parallel from the same samples. The original pipeline was this. To remove PCR and sequencing errors, raw reads were filtered against IMGT V, D, J definitions and grouped with a nearest-neighbor algorithm. Clones were defined by identical nucleotide sequence; differential abundance between tissues used per-clone Fisher exact tests with pFDR threshold p<0.01. A minimum inclusion filter of 10 in either sample excluded clones with frequencies too low for statistical inference. Pairwise clonal comparisons used the immunoSEQ Analyzer, and gene family usage was assessed with IMGT tools. TCRdb obtained this table from immuneACCESS and retained in-frame rearrangements with V and J assigned. These tables miss some clones; where compared with another copy, unresolved V genes account for less than half of the shortfall, and the remainder is unexplained. That table is the source of V, J and clone size, and D and trimming were worked out from the DNA. This sample lists about 50,000 clones; roughly 83% were detected once. The ten largest clones add up to 0.41% of the sample.

Overall study outcomes, separate from this receptor: Cord blood and pancreas had broadly similar TRB gene family usage, resembling published neonatal and adult repertoires. Compared with cord blood, the pancreas TCR compartment showed significant oligoclonal enrichment, and some top clones were enriched more than 85-fold. The oligoclonal enrichment was interpreted as support for antigen-driven autoimmunity in the pancreas before birth in IPEX syndrome.

Based on the germline V gene, the CDR1 and CDR2 sequences are SGHTA and FQGNSA. Including the terminal cysteine and phenylalanine, the CDR3 comprises 15 residues. The read is trimmed to its CDR3 DNA, 45 bases read in frame from base 1. The receptor's source is a newborn boy with IPEX syndrome. The sequenced sample was cord blood. The rearranged segments are TRBV7-2 and TRBJ2-6; D gene: possibly TRBD2, on 7 matching bases. For the CDR3, the sequence is CASSLGGLGANVLTF. The nucleotides are TGCGCCAGCAGCTTGGGGGGGCTCGGGGCCAACGTCCTGACTTTC.